These 18 T cell receptor beta chains were sequenced from one sample in a study of control samples from healthy donors and cancer patients. Some clones are missing from TCRdb's copy, which holds only in-frame ones; the method was immunoSEQ multiplex PCR. This sample has under 95,000 clones, with just over 90% found just once. Sequencing was done on a sample of blood. The receptor source for this set is a woman in her 30s in good health.

The CDR3 DNA is TGTGCCAGTAGTATAACGGACTATAGCAATCAGCCCCAGCATTTT. Its protein product is CASSITDYSNQPQHF. The chain employs TRBV19 and TRBJ1-5; D call uncertain. From germline, CDR1 is LNHDA and CDR2 SQIVND (reference sequence). Trimming removed 2 bases at V and 0 bases at J, with 8 bases between. The length of the CDR3 is 15 residues.

The V call is TRBV5-5, the J call TRBJ1-6; D not certain. There are 14 residues in the CDR3. Germline CDR1 is SGHKS and CDR2 is YYEKEE (reference sequence). V lost 2 bases to trimming and J lost 5 bases, with 8 bases between them. The CDR3 loop reads CASSLGLNNSPLHF. DNA of the CDR3: TGTGCCAGCAGCTTAGGTCTTAATAATTCACCCCTCCACTTT.

The chain combines TRBV5-6 with TRBJ2-2; maybe TRBD2 (6 bases). The CDR3 covers 16 residues. Deletions cut 0 bases from V and 0 bases from J, with 9 bases between. Per the germline V gene, CDR1 is SGHDT and CDR2 is YYEEEE. The CDR3 is CASSLVAEANTGELFF. In nucleotides, the CDR3 is TGTGCCAGCAGCTTGGTAGCGGAGGCGAACACCGGGGAGCTGTTTTTT.

CDR3 residues: CASGQGNFNQPQHF. The CDR3 DNA sequence: TGTGCCAGCGGACAGGGAAATTTCAATCAGCCCCAGCATTTT. The chain combines TRBV6-5 with TRBJ1-5; 8 bases map to TRBD1. The V gene end was trimmed by 8 bases and the J gene end by 3 bases; junction bases not matched to a gene: 6. CDR3 length equals 14 residues. The V gene's germline CDR1 is MNHEY and CDR2 SVGAGI.

The chain has TRBV6-1 and TRBJ1-1, with unresolved D. This CDR3 comprises 14 residues. V lost 1 base and J 1 base, leaving 7 bases between the germline ends. CDR1 and CDR2 (germline): MNHNS, SASEGT. The CDR3 spells CASSEGRANTEAFF. The CDR3 coding sequence is TGTGCCAGCAGTGAAGGACGGGCGAACACTGAAGCTTTCTTT.

V gene TRBV5-1 combines with J gene TRBJ1-4, with 12 bases identical to TRBD1. The CDR3 extends over 18 amino acids. V dropped 1 base and J dropped 7; count of bases not matched to a gene: 11. Germline loops: CDR1 SGHRS, CDR2 YFSETQ. The CDR3 reads CASSLWDRGRVGSEKLFF. CDR3 in DNA: TGCGCCAGCAGCTTGTGGGACAGGGGGCGGGTTGGAAGTGAAAAACTGTTTTTT.

The chain joins TRBV6-4 to TRBJ2-2; D gene ambiguous. The CDR3 length is 14 residues. CDR1 and CDR2 (germline): MRHNA, SNTAGT. The V gene lost 3 bases and the J gene lost 5 bases, with 10 bases spanning the gap. As DNA, the CDR3 is TGTGCCAGCAGTGAGGCCGAGTGGACCGGGGAGCTGTTTTTT. Translation: CASSEAEWTGELFF.

The V and J genes are TRBV7-8 and TRBJ1-2, with 9 nucleotides matching TRBD1. V was pared by 0 bases and J by 2 bases, with 4 bases of the junction left unmatched. Germline V CDR1 and CDR2: SGHVS, FQNEAQ. The CDR3 extends over 16 amino acids. For the CDR3, the DNA is TGTGCCAGCAGCTTAGCAGGACAGGGGATGAACTATGGCTACACCTTC. Its protein is CASSLAGQGMNYGYTF.

The chain carries TRBV29-1 and TRBJ1-6, with a possible D match to TRBD1 (6 bases). Germline V gives CDR1 SQVTM, CDR2 ANQGSEA. Trimming cost V 6 bases and J 10 bases, with 16 bases left between them. CDR3 length: 13 residues. The CDR3, as DNA: TGCAGCGTGACTACAGGGTTCGAGTCACCCCTCCACTTT. Translating gives CSVTTGFESPLHF.

For this clone: One end of the junction does not line up with germline, which may come from a read error. The gene calls are TRBV19 and TRBJ2-7; D might be TRBD1 or TRBD2, each matching 5 bases. The germline gives CDR1 LNHDA, CDR2 SQIVND (reference sequence). The CDR3 loop spans 12 amino acids. CDR3 sequence: CASSNPGTVLNF. CDR3 DNA sequence: TGTGCCAGTAGTAACCCCGGGACGGTCTTAAACTTC.

The chain employs TRBV6-5 and TRBJ2-1; D is unclear. The V end lost 5 bases, the J end lost 3 bases, and 14 bases lay between the germline ends. This CDR3 has 15 residues. The V gene's germline CDR1 is MNHEY and CDR2 SVGAGI. CDR3: CASSPLGPNYNEQFF. The CDR3 DNA sequence: TGTGCCAGCAGTCCCCTCGGCCCGAACTACAATGAGCAGTTCTTC.

This clone was detected only once. The CDR3 reads CASRTRQGNTEAFF. In nucleotides, the CDR3 is TGTGCCAGCAGAACGAGACAGGGGAACACTGAAGCTTTCTTT. The chain carries TRBV11-2 and TRBJ1-1; TRBD1 matches at 7 bases. The CDR3 has 14 residues. V gave up 6 bases and J gave up 1 base; unmatched junction bases: 5. Germline V CDR1 and CDR2: SGHAT, FQNNGV.

This clone was recorded only once. The rearrangement uses TRBV28 and TRBJ2-7; the D gene is possibly TRBD2 (5 bases). This CDR3 has 18 residues. Germline loops: CDR1 MDHEN, CDR2 SYDVKM. V was pared by 1 base and J by 4 bases, with 23 bases between. The CDR3 spells CASSLFPGVSIAPYEQYF. Written as DNA, the CDR3 is TGTGCCAGCAGTTTATTCCCCGGGGTGAGTATAGCTCCTTACGAGCAGTACTTC.

This chain links TRBV24-1 with TRBJ1-1; D is ambiguous. Germline V CDR1 and CDR2: KGHDR, SFDVKD. Trimming took off 1 base at V and 10 bases at J, with 18 bases between the two ends. This CDR3 contains 15 residues. CDR3 in DNA: TGTGCCACCAGTGATTTCCCCGGGTGGTACGTTAGAGCTTTCTTT. Translated: CATSDFPGWYVRAFF.

This chain connects TRBV19 to TRBJ2-7; 12 nucleotides line up with TRBD2. The germline V gene encodes CDR1 LNHDA and CDR2 SQIVND (reference sequence). Trimming at V came to 9 bases and at J to 5 bases, leaving 8 bases not matched to a gene. CDR3 length equals 14 residues. The CDR3 region is CASTPSGRAHEQYF. Written as DNA, the CDR3 is TGTGCCAGCACGCCTAGCGGGAGGGCCCACGAGCAGTACTTC. Drawing the rest from reference TRBV19 and TRBJ2-7, the complete variable domain is DGGITQSPKYLFRKEGQNVTLSCEQNLNHDAMYWYRQDPGQGLRLIYYSQIVNDFQKGDIAEGYSVSREKKESFPLTVTSAQKNPTAFYLCASTPSGRAHEQYFGPGTRLTVT.

This sequence joins TRBV6-5 and TRBJ1-6; D is unresolved. The CDR3 spans 14 residues. The V gene's germline CDR1 is MNHEY and CDR2 SVGAGI. The V and J ends lost 6 bases and 5 bases respectively, with 11 bases between them. CDR3 bases: TGTGCCAGCAGAATGGGTCGAGATAATTCACCCCTCCACTTT. It yields the protein CASRMGRDNSPLHF.

This chain links TRBV7-9 with TRBJ2-5; 7 bases match TRBD2. CDR1 SEHNR and CDR2 FQNEAQ come from the germline V gene (reference sequence). The CDR3 covers 15 residues. The junction had 3 bases not matched to a gene; V was cut back by 1 base and J by 1 base. CDR3 DNA: TGTGCCAGCAGCTTAGGGACTAGGTTCCAAGAGACCCAGTACTTC. Its translation is CASSLGTRFQETQYF.

CDR3 sequence (DNA): TGTGCCAGTAGTATAGAGTCTGGGGACGAAGCTTTCTTT. As protein: CASSIESGDEAFF. The rearrangement uses TRBV19 and TRBJ1-1, with D perhaps TRBD1 (5 bases). This CDR3 has 13 amino acids. CDR1 and CDR2 from the germline V gene are LNHDA and SQIVND (reference sequence). Trimming took 0 bases from V and 8 from J, leaving 10 bases between them.